The next 22 T cell receptor beta chains were all read from a single sample in a study of blood T cell repertoires in COVID-19. TCRdb's table, derived via immunoSEQ multiplex PCR, lists solely in-frame clones and lacks some. The sample holds around 280,000 clones, around 89% seen once. Sequences were obtained from PBMCs or T cells enriched from blood (not recorded which). All receptors come from a woman under 30 with acute COVID-19.

This chain connects TRBV6-5 to TRBJ2-1; TRBD2 matches at 8 bases. The CDR3 is 13 residues long. The germline CDR1 and CDR2 sequences are MNHEY and SVGAGI. Unmatched junction bases numbered 4, after V lost 6 bases and J lost 6 bases. CDR3 residues: CASSRTSPNEQFF. The CDR3 nucleotides read TGTGCCAGCAGCAGGACTAGCCCCAATGAGCAGTTCTTC.

The genes are TRBV19 and TRBJ2-5, with D perhaps matching TRBD2 (5 bases). This CDR3 has 14 residues. The germline V gene has CDR1 LNHDA and CDR2 SQIVND (reference sequence). V lost 6 bases and J 1 base, leaving 12 bases between the germline ends. CDR3 loop: CASRERGIQETQYF. CDR3 in DNA: TGTGCCAGTAGGGAAAGAGGGATCCAAGAGACCCAGTACTTC.

J is TRBJ2-7 and V is TRBV7-2; D unresolved. CDR3 length equals 11 residues. Per the germline V gene, CDR1 is SGHTA and CDR2 is FQGNSA. With 5 bases removed from V and 3 bases from J, the gap between germline ends came to 5 bases. CDR3 in amino acids: CASSPHYEQYF. The CDR3 DNA is TGTGCCAGCAGCCCACACTACGAGCAGTACTTC.

The chain couples TRBV27 to TRBJ1-3; maybe TRBD1 (6 bases). Germline V gene lookup returns CDR1 MNHEY and CDR2 SMNVEV (reference sequence). Trimming removed 5 bases from V and 4 bases from J, with 18 bases in between. CDR3 size: 16 residues. The CDR3 spells CASSPAGAVTGNTIYF. The CDR3 nucleotides read TGTGCCAGCAGTCCCGCGGGGGCGGTCACAGGAAACACCATATATTTT.

The chain recombines TRBV6-2 or TRBV6-3 with TRBJ2-1, with 10 bases aligning to TRBD2. Germline V gene sequence: CDR1 MNHEY, CDR2 SVGEGT. The CDR3 has 17 amino acids. V was pared by 0 bases and J by 6 bases, with 8 bases of the junction left unmatched. CDR3 DNA sequence: TGTGCCAGCAGTTACTCGAGGACAGCGGGAGGGGGCAATGAGCAGTTCTTC. Its translation: CASSYSRTAGGGNEQFF.

V gene TRBV15 combines with J gene TRBJ2-2; 12 bases are a match to TRBD2. V shed 2 bases and J 6 bases; nucleotides not matched to a gene: 13. CDR3 length equals 19 residues. Germline CDR1 reads LNHNV; CDR2 reads YYDKDF (reference sequence). CDR3 DNA: TGTGCCACCAGCAGATATCTCGAGACTAGCGGGAGCCGGGCCGGGGAGCTGTTTTTT. The encoded protein is CATSRYLETSGSRAGELFF.

The chain employs TRBV21-1 and TRBJ1-5. TRBV21-1 is a known pseudogene. The CDR3 consists of 16 residues. CDR3 amino acids: CASTHVCGEFDQPQHF. The CDR3 nucleotides read TGTGCCAGCACCCATGTCTGTGGGGAGTTCGATCAGCCCCAGCATTTT.

This chain joins TRBV7-7 and TRBJ2-2; 9 bases map to TRBD1. The germline V gene has CDR1 SSHAT and CDR2 FNYEAQ (reference sequence). The length of the CDR3 is 17 residues. Trimming took 5 bases from V and 4 from J; bases not matched to a gene: 11. The CDR3 sequence is CASSTSPGQGSTGELFF. Written as DNA, the CDR3 is TGTGCCAGCAGCACCAGTCCGGGACAGGGATCCACCGGGGAGCTGTTTTTT.

This rearrangement joins TRBV19 to TRBJ1-2; D remains unclear. Per the germline V gene, CDR1 is LNHDA and CDR2 is SQIVND (reference sequence). The CDR3 length is 12 residues. V gave up 5 bases and J gave up 1 base, with 5 bases separating them. The CDR3 nucleotides are TGTGCCAGTAGTCCAAATAACTATGGCTACACCTTC. Translated, it gives CASSPNNYGYTF.

The chain combines TRBV5-1 with TRBJ1-2; D uncertain. V lost 0 bases, J lost 5 bases, and 11 bases lay in between. The CDR3 length is 14 residues. Germline CDR1 is SGHRS and CDR2 is YFSETQ. The CDR3 spells CASSLGESSYGYTF. The CDR3 coding sequence is TGCGCCAGCAGCTTGGGCGAATCGAGTTATGGCTACACCTTC.

This chain links TRBV14 with TRBJ1-3; weak D call: TRBD1 (5 bases). This CDR3 contains 14 residues. The ends were cut back, 5 bases at V and 3 bases at J, with 11 bases in the middle. Germline V gives CDR1 SGHDN, CDR2 FVKESK. CDR3 region: CASSIIGGGNTIYF. The CDR3 nucleotides read TGTGCCAGCAGCATTATCGGGGGTGGAAACACCATATATTTT.

This chain connects TRBV18 to TRBJ2-7; TRBD1 agrees at 12 bases. In germline, CDR1 is KGHSH, CDR2 LQKENI. The CDR3 length is 19 residues. V shed 6 bases, J shed 5 bases, and the junction held 20 bases outside the gene matches. The CDR3 nucleotides are TGTGCCAGCTCCCCAACCCGGGACAGGGGGCGATTTTTATCCCACGAGCAGTACTTC. Protein product: CASSPTRDRGRFLSHEQYF. The full variable domain, with the rest looked up from reference TRBV18 and TRBJ2-7, is NAGVMQNPRHLVRRRGQEARLRCSPMKGHSHVYWYRQLPEEGLKFMVYLQKENIIDESGMPKERFSAEFPKEGPSILRIQQVVRGDSAAYFCASSPTRDRGRFLSHEQYFGPGTRLTVT.

The rearrangement links TRBV4-1 to TRBJ2-1; the D gene is possibly TRBD2 (6 bases). Germline loops: CDR1 MGHRA, CDR2 YSYEKL. Trimming took 0 bases from V and 3 from J, leaving 9 bases between them. This CDR3 is built from 15 residues. The CDR3, as DNA: TGCGCCAGCAGCCAAGATGAGGGACTCTACAATGAGCAGTTCTTC. Its protein is CASSQDEGLYNEQFF.

This clone appeared a single time. The J gene is TRBJ2-2, the V gene TRBV7-2; 9 nucleotides agree with TRBD1. The junction had 4 bases not matched to a gene; V was cut back by 5 bases and J by 0 bases. The CDR3 runs 16 residues. The germline gives CDR1 SGHTA, CDR2 FQGNSA. CDR3 amino acids: CASSHRTGANTGELFF. The CDR3 bases are TGTGCCAGCAGCCACCGGACAGGGGCGAACACCGGGGAGCTGTTTTTT. Variable domain in full (rest from reference TRBV7-2 and TRBJ2-2): GAGVSQSPSNKVTEKGKDVELRCDPISGHTALYWYRQSLGQGLEFLIYFQGNSAPDKSGLPSDRFSAERTGGSVSTLTIQRTQQEDSAVYLCASSHRTGANTGELFFGEGSRLTVL.

For this clone: The same CDR3 is also encoded by other DNA sequences in this sample. This chain links TRBV2 with TRBJ1-1; 9 bases map to TRBD1. The trim removed 6 bases at V and 4 bases at J, leaving 3 bases unmatched. Germline CDR1 reads SNHLY; CDR2 reads FYNNEI. CDR3 length equals 13 residues. This CDR3 is CASRTGGLTEAFF. CDR3 bases: TGTGCCAGCAGAACAGGGGGCCTCACTGAAGCTTTCTTT. The entire variable domain, with the rest obtained from reference TRBV2 and TRBJ1-1, is as follows: EPEVTQTPSHQVTQMGQEVILRCVPISNHLYFYWYRQILGQKVEFLVSFYNNEISEKSEIFDDQFSVERPDGSNFTLKIRSTKLEDSAMYFCASRTGGLTEAFFGQGTRLTVV.

This clone was seen only a few times. V and J are TRBV19 and TRBJ2-3, with 11 bases aligning to TRBD1. This CDR3 is built from 17 residues. Germline V gene data show CDR1 as LNHDA and CDR2 as SQIVND (reference sequence). V trimming: 3 bases; J trimming: 5 bases; junction bases outside the gene matches: 10. CDR3 coding DNA: TGTGCCAGTAGTATTAGTCAAGGACAGGGGGCAGGAGATACGCAGTATTTT. This encodes CASSISQGQGAGDTQYF.

The CDR3 reads CASSHGLAGDEQFF. CDR3 in DNA: TGTGCCAGCAGCCATGGACTAGCGGGAGATGAGCAGTTCTTC. The rearrangement links TRBV7-2 to TRBJ2-1, with 13 bases fitting TRBD2. V lost 5 bases to trimming and J lost 8 bases; unmatched junction nucleotides: 3. CDR1 is SGHTA and CDR2 is FQGNSA in the germline V gene. This CDR3 has 14 amino acids.

The chain is built from TRBV18 and TRBJ1-1, with D possibly being TRBD1 (5 bases). Trimming left V 6 bases short and J 8 bases short, with 16 bases between. The CDR3 length is 13 residues. CDR1 and CDR2 (germline): KGHSH, LQKENI. In DNA, the CDR3 is TGTGCCAGCTCCCGTGACAGCCAAGGGGAAGCTTTCTTT. As protein: CASSRDSQGEAFF.

The V gene is TRBV27, the J gene TRBJ2-1; D call uncertain. With 0 bases removed from V and 9 bases from J, the gap between germline ends came to 9 bases. The V gene's germline CDR1 is MNHEY and CDR2 SMNVEV (reference sequence). This CDR3 comprises 13 residues. The CDR3 region is CASSLSRLGEQFF. The CDR3, as DNA: TGTGCCAGCAGTTTATCGAGGTTAGGTGAGCAGTTCTTC.

A note on this clone: Other DNA sequences within the sample encode an identical CDR3. The chain is built from TRBV5-1 and TRBJ2-3; possible D gene TRBD2, 6 bases. V was trimmed by 3 bases and J by 0 bases, leaving 8 bases between them. The CDR3 loop spans 14 amino acids. The germline V gene has CDR1 SGHRS and CDR2 YFSETQ. The CDR3 region has the DNA TGCGCCAGCAGCTCCGGGACTAGCACAGATACGCAGTATTTT. It is translated as CASSSGTSTDTQYF.

The chain recombines TRBV2 with TRBJ2-1; TRBD2 agrees at 7 bases. The CDR3 extends over 10 amino acids. CDR1 is SNHLY and CDR2 is FYNNEI in the germline V gene. V shed 6 bases and J 10 bases; nucleotides not matched to a gene: 0. The CDR3 reads CASRGGEQFF. The CDR3 nucleotides are TGTGCCAGCAGGGGAGGGGAGCAGTTCTTC. The variable domain in full, completed from reference TRBV2 and TRBJ2-1, reads EPEVTQTPSHQVTQMGQEVILRCVPISNHLYFYWYRQILGQKVEFLVSFYNNEISEKSEIFDDQFSVERPDGSNFTLKIRSTKLEDSAMYFCASRGGEQFFGPGTRLTVL.

The V gene is TRBV19, the J gene TRBJ2-1; 11 bases align to TRBD2. Germline loops: CDR1 LNHDA, CDR2 SQIVND (reference sequence). This CDR3 comprises 20 residues. Losses at the gene ends were 7 bases for V and 2 bases for J; bases not matched to a gene: 19. CDR3 loop: CASKALPTSGTYFPYNEQFF. The CDR3 region has the DNA TGTGCCAGTAAGGCCCTTCCGACTAGCGGGACATACTTTCCCTACAATGAGCAGTTCTTC. Variable domain in full (rest from reference TRBV19 and TRBJ2-1): DGGITQSPKYLFRKEGQNVTLSCEQNLNHDAMYWYRQDPGQGLRLIYYSQIVNDFQKGDIAEGYSVSREKKESFPLTVTSAQKNPTAFYLCASKALPTSGTYFPYNEQFFGPGTRLTVL.